The clone carrying this T cell receptor beta chain was counted ten times or more. The target antigen is unknown. The data were obtained in a study of regulatory T cells in long-lasting Graves disease. Building of the TCR beta libraries involved iRepertoire HTBI primers and Arm-PCR of CDR3 regions. TCRdb passed the multiplex PCR reads through MiXCR, listing each CDR3 protein once. Among around 450,000 distinct CDR3 sequences listed, approximately 16% were seen once. Indicated time point: newly diagnosed GD, antithyroid drugs for less than 3 months. Researchers made the TCR library from RNA that was extracted from PBMCs. Graves' disease diagnosis relied on American Thyroid Association guidelines. After removal of 7 bases from V and 7 bases from J, the junction contained 9 bases not matched to a gene. The CDR3 consists of 13 residues. General study results and limits: It was possible that the small sample size reduced accuracy.

These data also formed part of another study, on T cells in Graves' hyperthyroidism and ophthalmopathy.

Here the sequenced sample was peripheral blood mononuclear cells (PBMCs), taken at new diagnosis, from a patient treated with antithyroid drugs. This clonotype was sampled from a woman aged 40 to 55 with Graves disease. The J gene is TRBJ1-1, the V gene TRBV12-3 or TRBV12-4; TRBD1 aligns across 7 bases. The chain's CDR3 is CASIIQGKGEAFF. In nucleotides, the CDR3 is TGTGCCAGCATTATACAGGGGAAGGGTGAAGCTTTCTTT.